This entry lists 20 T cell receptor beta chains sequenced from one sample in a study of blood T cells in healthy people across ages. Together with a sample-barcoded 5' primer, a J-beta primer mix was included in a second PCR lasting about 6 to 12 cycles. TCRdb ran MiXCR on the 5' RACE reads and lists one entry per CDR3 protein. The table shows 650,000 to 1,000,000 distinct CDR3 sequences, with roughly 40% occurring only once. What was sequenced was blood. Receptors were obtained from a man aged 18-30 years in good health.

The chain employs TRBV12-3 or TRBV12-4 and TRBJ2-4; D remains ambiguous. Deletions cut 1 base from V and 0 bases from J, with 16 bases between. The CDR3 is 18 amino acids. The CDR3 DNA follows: TGTGCCAGCAGTTTAGGTTGGTCCCTACCCCTAGCCAAAAACATTCAGTACTTC. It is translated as CASSLGWSLPLAKNIQYF.

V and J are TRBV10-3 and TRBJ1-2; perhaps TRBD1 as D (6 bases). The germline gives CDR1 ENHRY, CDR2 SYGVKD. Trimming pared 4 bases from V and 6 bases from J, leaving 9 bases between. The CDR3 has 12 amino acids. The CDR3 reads CAISVGGDGYTF. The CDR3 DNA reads TGTGCCATCAGTGTAGGGGGGGATGGCTACACCTTC.

The DNA for the CDR3 is TGTGCCAGCAGCTCGGGACAGCCTTCCTACAATGAGCAGTACTTC. It translates to CASSSGQPSYNEQYF. V gene TRBV2 combines with J gene TRBJ2-1, with TRBD1 matching over 7 bases. The DNA matches TRBJ2-7 better at its end, which makes the J call doubtful. The CDR3 has 15 residues. Germline CDR1 and CDR2: SNHLY and FYNNEI.

CDR3: CASSVNGGFRNEQYF. The CDR3 nucleotides are TGTGCCAGCAGTGTCAACGGGGGCTTCAGGAATGAGCAGTACTTC. This chain connects TRBV2 to TRBJ2-1; TRBD1 or TRBD2 may be the D gene (6 bases each). The DNA end is more similar to TRBJ2-7, so the J call may be wrong. The germline V gene has CDR1 SNHLY and CDR2 FYNNEI. The CDR3 contains 15 residues.

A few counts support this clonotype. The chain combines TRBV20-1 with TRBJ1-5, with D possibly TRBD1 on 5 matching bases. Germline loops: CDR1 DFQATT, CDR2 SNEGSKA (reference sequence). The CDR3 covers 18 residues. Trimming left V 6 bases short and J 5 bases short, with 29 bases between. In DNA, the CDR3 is TGCAGTGCCCTCTCGGAGGGCGCAGGTTTTGGGGGGGATCAGCCCCAGCATTTT. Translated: CSALSEGAGFGGDQPQHF.

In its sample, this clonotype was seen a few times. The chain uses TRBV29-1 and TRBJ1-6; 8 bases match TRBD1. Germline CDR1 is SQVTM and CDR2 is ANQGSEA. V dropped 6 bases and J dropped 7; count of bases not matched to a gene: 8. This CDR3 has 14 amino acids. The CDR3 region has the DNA TGCAGCGTGACCCGGACAGGGTTGAATTCACCCCTCCACTTT. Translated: CSVTRTGLNSPLHF.

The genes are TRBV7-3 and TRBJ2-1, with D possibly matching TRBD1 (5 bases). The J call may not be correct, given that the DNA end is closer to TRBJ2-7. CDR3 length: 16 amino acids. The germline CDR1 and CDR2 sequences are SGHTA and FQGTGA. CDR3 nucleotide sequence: TGTGCCAGCAGCTTAACGACAGCCCAAAGCTACAATGAGCAGTACTTC. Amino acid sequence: CASSLTTAQSYNEQYF.

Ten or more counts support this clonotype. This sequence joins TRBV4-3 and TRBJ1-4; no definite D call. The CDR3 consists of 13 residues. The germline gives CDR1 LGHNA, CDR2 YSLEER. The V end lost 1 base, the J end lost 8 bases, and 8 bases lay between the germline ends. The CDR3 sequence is CASSQARQEKLFF. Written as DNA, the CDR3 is TGCGCCAGCAGCCAAGCAAGGCAGGAAAAACTGTTTTTT.

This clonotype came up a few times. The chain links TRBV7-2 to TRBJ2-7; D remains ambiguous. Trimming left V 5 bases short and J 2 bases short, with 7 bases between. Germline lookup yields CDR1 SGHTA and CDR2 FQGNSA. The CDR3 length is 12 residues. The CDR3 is CASSLSPYEQYF. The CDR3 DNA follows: TGTGCCAGCAGCCTTTCCCCCTACGAGCAGTACTTC.

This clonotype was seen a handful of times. The DNA of the CDR3 is TGCGCCAGCAGCCAAGAGATCAGGGAACCCTACAATGAGCAGTTCTTC. Translating it yields CASSQEIREPYNEQFF. The chain links TRBV4-1 to TRBJ2-1; TRBD1 might be the D (5 bases). The CDR3 is 16 amino acids. V lost 0 bases and J 2 bases, leaving 11 bases between the germline ends. The germline V gene encodes CDR1 MGHRA and CDR2 YSYEKL.

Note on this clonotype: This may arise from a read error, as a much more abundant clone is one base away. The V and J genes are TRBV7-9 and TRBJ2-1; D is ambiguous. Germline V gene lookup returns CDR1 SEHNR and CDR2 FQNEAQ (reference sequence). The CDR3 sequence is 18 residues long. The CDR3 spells CASSSPTAPQSSCNEQFF. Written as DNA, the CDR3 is TGTGCCAGCAGCTCCCCTACGGCTCCACAGAGCTCCTGCAATGAGCAGTTCTTC.

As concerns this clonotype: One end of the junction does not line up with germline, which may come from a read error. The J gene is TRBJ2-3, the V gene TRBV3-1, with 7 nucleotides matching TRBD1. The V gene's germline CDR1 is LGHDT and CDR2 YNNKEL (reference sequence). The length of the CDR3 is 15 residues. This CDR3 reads CVSSTTGRGTDTQYF. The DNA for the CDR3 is TGTGTCAGCAGCACGACAGGGCGCGGCACAGATACGCAGTATTTT.

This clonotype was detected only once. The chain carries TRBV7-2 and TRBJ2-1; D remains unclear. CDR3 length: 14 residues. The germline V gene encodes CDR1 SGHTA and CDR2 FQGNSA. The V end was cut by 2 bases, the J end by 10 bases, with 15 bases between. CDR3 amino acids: CASSLPQKTYEQFF. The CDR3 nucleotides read TGTGCCAGCAGCTTACCCCAGAAGACCTACGAGCAGTTCTTC.

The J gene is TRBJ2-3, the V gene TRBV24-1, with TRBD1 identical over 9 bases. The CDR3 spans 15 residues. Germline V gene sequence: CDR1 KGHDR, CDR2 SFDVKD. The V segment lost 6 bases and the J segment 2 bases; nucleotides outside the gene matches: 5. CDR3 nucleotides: TGTGCCACCAGTACAACAGGGGGCTTCACAGATACGCAGTATTTT. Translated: CATSTTGGFTDTQYF.

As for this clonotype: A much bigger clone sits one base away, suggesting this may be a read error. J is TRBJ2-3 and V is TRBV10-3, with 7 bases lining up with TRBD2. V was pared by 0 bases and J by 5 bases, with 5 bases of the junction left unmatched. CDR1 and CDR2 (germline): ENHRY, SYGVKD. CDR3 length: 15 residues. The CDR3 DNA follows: TGTGCCATCAGTGAGTCGAGGGAGGGCGTAGATACGCAGTATTTT. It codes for CAISESREGVDTQYF.

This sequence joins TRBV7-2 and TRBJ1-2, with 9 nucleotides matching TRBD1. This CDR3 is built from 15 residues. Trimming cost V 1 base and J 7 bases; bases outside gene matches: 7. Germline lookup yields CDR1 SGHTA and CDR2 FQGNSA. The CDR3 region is CASSLGAGQGFGYTF. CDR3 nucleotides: TGTGCCAGCAGCTTAGGGGCTGGACAGGGGTTTGGCTACACCTTC.

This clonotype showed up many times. The CDR3 sequence is CASSLGWGEQYF. CDR3 sequence (DNA): TGTGCCAGCAGTTTAGGGTGGGGCGAGCAGTACTTC. This chain uses TRBV27 with TRBJ2-7; D not certain. This CDR3 is 12 amino acids long. Trimming pared 2 bases from V and 6 bases from J, leaving 8 bases between. Germline assignment: CDR1 MNHEY and CDR2 SMNVEV (reference sequence).

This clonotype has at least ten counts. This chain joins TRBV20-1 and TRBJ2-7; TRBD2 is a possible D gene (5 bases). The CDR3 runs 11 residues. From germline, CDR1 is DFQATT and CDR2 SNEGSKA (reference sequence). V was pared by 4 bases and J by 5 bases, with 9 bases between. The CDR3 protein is CSATGVNEQYF. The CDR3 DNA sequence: TGCAGTGCTACCGGGGTGAACGAGCAGTACTTC.

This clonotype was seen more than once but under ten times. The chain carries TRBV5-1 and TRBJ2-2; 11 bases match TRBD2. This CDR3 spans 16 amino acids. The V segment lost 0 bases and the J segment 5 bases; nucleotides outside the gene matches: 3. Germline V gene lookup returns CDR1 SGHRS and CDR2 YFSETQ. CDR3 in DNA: TGCGCCAGCAGCTTGGGCGGACTAGCGGGTACCGGGGAGCTGTTTTTT. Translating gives CASSLGGLAGTGELFF.

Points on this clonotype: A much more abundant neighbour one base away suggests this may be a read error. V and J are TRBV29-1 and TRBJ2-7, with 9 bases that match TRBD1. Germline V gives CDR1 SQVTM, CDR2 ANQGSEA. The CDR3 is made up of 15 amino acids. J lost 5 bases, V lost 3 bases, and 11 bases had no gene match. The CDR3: CSVEHSGQGYHEQYF. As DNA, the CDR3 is TGCAGCGTTGAGCACTCCGGACAGGGGTACCACGAGCAGTACTTC.